This is a list of T cell receptor beta chains from one sample in a study of blood T cells in healthy people across ages. TCRdb recomputed calls from the 5' RACE reads with MiXCR, one row per CDR3 protein. The sample lists about 670,000 distinct CDR3 sequences; 40% to 50% were seen once. Sample: blood. These receptors all come from an elderly man in good health. The CDR3 runs from the conserved cysteine through the conserved F or W. Fields, in order: J gene, V gene, clone size, D gene, CDR3 length, CDR3 protein, CDR3 DNA. A D gene is named only where the DNA matches it firmly. Some rows mark clone size as missing; the rest say once, few, many or name a class of expanded clone.

TRBJ2-5 | TRBV3-1 | . | . | 18 | CASSQDSDWRVEEETQYF | TGTGCCAGCAGCCAAGATAGCGATTGGCGGGTAGAAGAAGAGACCCAGTACTTC
TRBJ2-5 | TRBV7-9 | many | TRBD2 | 17 | CASSPGTSGGLAETQYF | TGTGCCAGCAGCCCCGGGACTAGCGGGGGGCTGGCAGAGACCCAGTACTTC
TRBJ1-6 | TRBV3-1 | . | . | 15 | CASSQRQLGDSPLHF | TGTGCCAGCAGCCAGCGCCAACTGGGGGATTCACCCCTCCACTTT
TRBJ1-6 | TRBV10-3 | . | . | 16 | CAISETAGTANSPLHF | TGTGCCATCAGTGAGACAGCCGGGACGGCAAATTCACCCCTCCACTTT
TRBJ2-1 | TRBV11-2 | . | TRBD2 | 15 | CASSFATSGYNEQFF | TGTGCCAGCAGCTTCGCGACTAGCGGCTACAATGAGCAGTTCTTC
TRBJ1-6 | TRBV25-1 | . | . | 16 | CASSVTRSSYNSPLHF | TGTGCCAGCAGTGTTACACGGAGCTCCTATAATTCACCCCTCCACTTT
TRBJ2-7 | TRBV3-1 | . | . | 15 | CASSQDSYSSYEQYF | TGTGCCAGCAGCCAAGACTCTTACAGCTCCTACGAGCAGTACTTC
TRBJ2-1 | TRBV27 | few | TRBD2 | 16 | CASSLRRGVGTNEQFF | TGTGCCAGCAGTTTACGTCGGGGGGTAGGTACCAATGAGCAGTTCTTC
TRBJ2-5 | TRBV29-1 | few | TRBD1 | 13 | CSVDRARGETQYF | TGCAGCGTAGACAGGGCGAGGGGAGAGACCCAGTACTTC
TRBJ2-3 | TRBV5-1 | . | . | 14 | CASSQGQLVDTQYF | TGCGCCAGCAGCCAGGGACAACTGGTAGATACGCAGTATTTT
TRBJ2-7 | TRBV10-3 | . | . | 11 | CAISAGDEQYF | TGTGCCATCAGTGCAGGGGACGAGCAGTACTTC
TRBJ1-5 | TRBV7-2 | . | . | 15 | CASSATGISNQPQHF | TGTGCCAGCAGCGCGACAGGAATTAGCAATCAGCCCCAGCATTTT
TRBJ1-1 | TRBV6-2/TRBV6-3 | . | . | 16 | CASRGIQKGMNTEAFF | TGTGCCAGCAGAGGGATCCAAAAGGGCATGAACACTGAAGCTTTCTTT
TRBJ1-1 | TRBV20-1 | few | . | 15 | CSARGTDPMNTEAFF | TGCAGTGCTAGAGGAACAGATCCTATGAACACTGAAGCTTTCTTT
TRBJ2-4 | TRBV7-2 | . | . | 16 | CASSLGSMLAKNIQYF | TGTGCCAGCAGCTTAGGGTCCATGCTGGCCAAAAACATTCAGTACTTC
TRBJ1-2 | TRBV20-1 | . | . | 15 | CSLTSMREGSYGYTF | TGCAGTCTGACGAGCATGCGGGAAGGCTCGTATGGCTACACCTTC
TRBJ2-1 | TRBV6-1 | . | . | 11 | CASSEGYRRFF | TGTGCCAGCAGTGAAGGATATAGGCGGTTCTTC
TRBJ2-3 | TRBV20-1 | few | . | 13 | CSARVNNVDTQYF | TGCAGTGCTAGAGTCAATAACGTGGATACGCAGTATTTT
TRBJ2-5 | TRBV20-1 | few | . | 13 | CSAAYRGGETQYF | TGCAGTGCTGCCTACAGGGGAGGGGAGACCCAGTACTTC
TRBJ1-5 | TRBV10-3 | once | . | 16 | CASSYGRQYSNQPQHF | TGTGCCAGCAGTTATGGCCGACAGTATAGCAATCAGCCCCAGCATTTT
TRBJ2-2 | TRBV28 | few | TRBD1 | 14 | CASKTGGSNGELFF | TGTGCCAGCAAAACAGGGGGTTCGAACGGGGAGCTGTTTTTT
TRBJ2-3 | TRBV7-8 | few | TRBD1 | 14 | CASSLNARQGPQYF | TGTGCCAGCAGCTTAAATGCCCGACAGGGACCGCAGTATTTT
TRBJ1-1 | TRBV5-1 | . | TRBD1 | 14 | CASSQRQGDTEAFF | TGCGCCAGCAGCCAGAGACAGGGCGACACTGAAGCTTTCTTT
TRBJ1-1 | TRBV6-2/TRBV6-3 | few | . | 13 | CATFGVLNTEAFF | TGTGCCACCTTCGGGGTCTTGAACACTGAAGCTTTCTTT
TRBJ1-1 | TRBV3-1 | . | . | 16 | CASSQGMAALNTEAFF | TGTGCCAGCAGCCAAGGAATGGCAGCTTTGAACACTGAAGCTTTCTTT
TRBJ2-7 | TRBV6-1 | . | TRBD1 | 16 | CASSEALQGFTYEQYF | TGTGCCAGCAGTGAAGCGCTACAGGGGTTCACCTACGAGCAGTACTTC
TRBJ2-7 | TRBV4-3 | . | . | 17 | CASSPQGPGPRVNEQYF | TGCGCCAGCAGCCCCCAGGGTCCGGGACCTAGGGTCAATGAGCAGTACTTC
TRBJ1-2 | TRBV7-2 | . | . | 16 | CASTKSGTGLAYGYTF | TGTGCCAGCACTAAATCCGGAACAGGGCTCGCCTATGGCTACACCTTC
TRBJ2-6 | TRBV7-9 | few | . | 16 | CASSLVVGGGANVLTF | TGTGCCAGCAGCTTAGTCGTGGGCGGTGGGGCCAACGTCCTGACTTTC
TRBJ2-7 | TRBV20-1 | once | TRBD2 | 16 | CSASKTSGASYNEQYF | TGCAGTGCTTCCAAAACTAGCGGAGCTTCCTACAATGAGCAGTACTTC
TRBJ2-7 | TRBV20-1 | few | TRBD1 | 14 | CSAARDSTLAEQYF | TGCAGTGCCGCCAGGGACAGCACCCTCGCCGAGCAGTACTTC
TRBJ1-1 | TRBV7-2 | few | . | 13 | CASSWGGRAEAFF | TGTGCCAGCAGCTGGGGTGGGAGGGCTGAAGCTTTCTTT
TRBJ2-7 | TRBV20-1 | few | TRBD1 | 13 | CSARGRGLDEQYF | TGCAGTGCTAGAGGCAGGGGGCTCGACGAGCAGTACTTC
TRBJ1-1 | TRBV20-1 | . | . | 12 | CSAKDPNTEAFF | TGCAGTGCTAAAGACCCGAACACTGAAGCTTTCTTT
TRBJ2-3 | TRBV20-1 | . | TRBD2 | 15 | CSATTGGGGTDTQYF | TGCAGTGCGACTACGGGGGGGGGCGGCACAGATACGCAGTATTTT
TRBJ2-5 | TRBV7-2 | few | TRBD2 | 13 | CASSAWEGETQYF | TGTGCCAGCAGCGCTTGGGAGGGAGAGACCCAGTACTTC
TRBJ1-1 | TRBV27 | few | . | 14 | CASSTLGRNAEAFF | TGTGCCAGCAGTACGCTTGGGCGGAACGCTGAAGCTTTCTTT
TRBJ2-3 | TRBV3-1 | once | . | 13 | CASSQENFRTQYF | TGTGCCAGCAGCCAAGAGAACTTCCGTACGCAGTATTTT
TRBJ2-1 | TRBV27 | . | . | 14 | CASSRSRDITEQFF | TGTGCCAGCAGTAGATCTAGGGACATAACTGAGCAGTTCTTC
TRBJ2-2 | TRBV29-1 | few | . | 14 | CSVDGRGNTGELFF | TGCAGCGTTGATGGCAGGGGCAACACCGGGGAGCTGTTTTTT
TRBJ2-7 | TRBV4-3 | few | . | 17 | CASSQDSPAGFSYEQYF | TGCGCCAGCAGCCAAGACTCACCAGCGGGCTTCTCCTACGAGCAGTACTTC
TRBJ2-1 | TRBV7-2 | many | . | 16 | CASAPHPPGLGNEQFF | TGTGCCTCCGCCCCACACCCCCCCGGGCTTGGCAATGAGCAGTTCTTC
TRBJ2-5 | TRBV7-2 | few | TRBD2 | 16 | CASSLGGGSGVETQYF | TGTGCCAGCAGCTTAGGGGGGGGTAGCGGGGTTGAGACCCAGTACTTC
TRBJ1-1 | TRBV14 | . | . | 14 | CASSHGGTSTEAFF | TGTGCCAGCAGCCATGGGGGAACCTCCACTGAAGCTTTCTTT
TRBJ1-4 | TRBV12-3/TRBV12-4 | few | . | 15 | CASSPQMDKNEKLFF | TGTGCCAGCAGTCCCCAAATGGACAAGAATGAAAAACTGTTTTTT
TRBJ1-2 | TRBV2 | . | TRBD1 | 13 | CASRTGGVDGYTF | TGTGCCAGCAGAACAGGGGGCGTGGACGGCTACACCTTC
TRBJ2-3 | TRBV6-2/TRBV6-3 | . | TRBD2 | 16 | CASSYRGGTNGDTLYF | TGTGCCAGCAGTTACCGGGGGGGGACTAACGGAGATACGCTGTATTTT
TRBJ1-1 | TRBV20-1 | few | . | 12 | CSASSGVAEAFF | TGCAGTGCTAGCTCGGGGGTCGCTGAAGCTTTCTTT